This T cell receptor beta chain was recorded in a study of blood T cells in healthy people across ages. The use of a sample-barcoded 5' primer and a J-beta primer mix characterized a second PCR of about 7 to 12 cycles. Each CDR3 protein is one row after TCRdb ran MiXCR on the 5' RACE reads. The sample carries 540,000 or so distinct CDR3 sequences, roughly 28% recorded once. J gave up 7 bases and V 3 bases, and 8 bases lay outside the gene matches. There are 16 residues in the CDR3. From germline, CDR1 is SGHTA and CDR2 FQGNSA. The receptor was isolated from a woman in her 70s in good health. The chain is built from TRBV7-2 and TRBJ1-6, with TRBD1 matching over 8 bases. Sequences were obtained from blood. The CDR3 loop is CASSFKIWTGNSPLHF. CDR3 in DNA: TGTGCCAGCAGCTTTAAAATTTGGACAGGGAATTCACCCCTCCACTTT.